This T cell receptor (beta chain) was captured by sequencing in a study of cytomegalovirus exposure and HLA in healthy donors. Overall study: The platform used for the 120 or so validation repertoires matched that of the roughly 720 first-cohort repertoires, a later analysis reported. The study's findings and limits: As was reported, the classifier diagnosed cytomegalovirus status with high specificity and sensitivity. Cytomegalovirus-associated TCR beta chains were listed, numbering more than 150. Most TCR sequences were uncommon, yet certain public TCRs appeared in many donors.

Details on this clone: Its antigen is as yet unknown. The same CDR3 also results from other DNA sequences found in this sample.

This table comes from immunoSEQ multiplex PCR, and its TCRdb copy is limited to in-frame clones, with some not included. Altogether about 150,000 clones are present, around 90% being singletons, with the ten largest covering approximately 3.2%. The CDR3 runs 13 residues. Germline CDR1 reads MNHEY; CDR2 reads SVGAGI. The V gene lost 6 bases and the J gene lost 1 base, with 9 bases spanning the gap. The sequenced sample consisted of PBMCs. The chain has TRBV6-5 and TRBJ1-2; the D is unclear. This clonotype was obtained from a woman aged 18-29 years in good health and CMV-seropositive. This CDR3 reads CASSRTVNYGYTF. The CDR3 nucleotides are TGTGCCAGCAGCAGAACAGTTAACTATGGCTACACCTTC.